There are a few counts of the clone carrying this T cell receptor (beta chain). Its antigen remains unknown. The data derive from a study of PD-1 blockade in classical Hodgkin lymphoma. In germline, CDR1 is SGDLS, CDR2 YYNGEE. The CDR3 is 14 residues long. The germline V and J ends were trimmed by 4 bases and 5 bases, with 12 bases remaining between them. Sequenced by immunoSEQ multiplex PCR; TCRdb stores in-frame clones only, minus some. This repertoire shows 25,000 to 35,000 clones, 65% to 80% found once; its top ten account for 0.57%. General study points: Undefined causes, possibly disease activity or prior therapy, underlie the repertoire differences.

Time point meaning: cycle 4 day 1 (C4D1), after 6 weeks of nivolumab. Each and every patient relapsed after autologous stem cell transplantation, and patients got differing brentuximab vedotin exposure. Magnetic negative selection was used to purify CD4+ T cells from PBMCs that had been thawed. Each best response was a complete response, a partial response or progressive disease. The specimen was CD4+ T cells from blood, collected before the fourth cycle of nivolumab. This rearrangement joins TRBV9 to TRBJ1-4; D remains ambiguous. The TCR sequence derives from a human donor with classical Hodgkin lymphoma. CDR3 protein: CASSPSGSNEKLFF. The CDR3 nucleotides are TGTGCCAGCAGCCCTTCCGGGAGCAATGAAAAACTGTTTTTT.